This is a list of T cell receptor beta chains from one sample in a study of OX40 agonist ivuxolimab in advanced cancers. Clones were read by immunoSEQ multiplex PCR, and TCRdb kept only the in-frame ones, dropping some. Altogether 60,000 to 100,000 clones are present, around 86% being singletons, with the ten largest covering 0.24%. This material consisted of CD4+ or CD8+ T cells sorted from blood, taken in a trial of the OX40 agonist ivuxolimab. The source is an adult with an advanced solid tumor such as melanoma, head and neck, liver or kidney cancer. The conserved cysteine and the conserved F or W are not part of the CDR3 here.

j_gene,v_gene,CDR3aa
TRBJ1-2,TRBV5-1,ASSPEGTNYGYT
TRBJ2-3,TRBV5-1,ASSLANKGDTQY
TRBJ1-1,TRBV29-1,SVGNMNTEAF
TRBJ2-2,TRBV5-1,ASSRDPGELF
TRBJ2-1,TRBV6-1,ASSGGQVSYNEQF
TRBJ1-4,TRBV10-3,AISESGSYEKLF
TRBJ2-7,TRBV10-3,AIRDRLSYEQY
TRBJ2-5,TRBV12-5,ASGLGLAIQETQY
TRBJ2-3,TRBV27,ASSPSGRIDTQY
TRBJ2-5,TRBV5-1,ASSLGQEETQY
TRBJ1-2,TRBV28,ASSLGANYGYT
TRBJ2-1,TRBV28,ASSLVSGSSYNEQF
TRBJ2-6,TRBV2,ASSFGRNSGANVLT
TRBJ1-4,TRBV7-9,ASSPDLLGEKLF
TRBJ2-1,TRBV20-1,SATGTVEQF
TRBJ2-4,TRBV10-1,ASSNRDGNIQY
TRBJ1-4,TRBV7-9,ASSLDGGRNEKLF
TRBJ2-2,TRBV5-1,ASSQGASTGELF
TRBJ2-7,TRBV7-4,ASSLSSGLGVEQY
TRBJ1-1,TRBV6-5,ASSYSGVAEAF
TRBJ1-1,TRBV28,ASTPAGRGNTEAF
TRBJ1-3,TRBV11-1,ASSQGAGNTIY
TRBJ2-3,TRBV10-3,AISEFGTGDGTDTQY
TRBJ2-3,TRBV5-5,ASSPASTSRSPTDTQY
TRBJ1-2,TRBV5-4,ASSRGGQSNLGYGYT
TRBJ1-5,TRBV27,ASSPRLDQPQH
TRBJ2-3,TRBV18,ASSPPLGLAETSSTDTQY
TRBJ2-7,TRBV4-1,ASSQQLAAYEQY
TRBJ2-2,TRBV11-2,AGAGGATGELF
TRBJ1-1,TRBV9,ASSPRGNALPSEAF
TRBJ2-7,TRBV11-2,ASSLRRGFEQY
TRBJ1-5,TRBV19,ASKQTGGNQPQH
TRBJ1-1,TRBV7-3,ASSSTGNTEAF
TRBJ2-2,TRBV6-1,ASSDEGSNTGELF
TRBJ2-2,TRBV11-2,ASNSDGWTGELF
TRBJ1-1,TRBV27,ASSLAQQGEAF
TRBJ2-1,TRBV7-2,ASSLVVHPGIGEQF
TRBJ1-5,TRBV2,ASRGEGQPQH
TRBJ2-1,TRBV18,ASSPQNRVSRENEQF
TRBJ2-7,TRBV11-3,ASSLARGALNEQY
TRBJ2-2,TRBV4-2,ASSQDMAVTGELF
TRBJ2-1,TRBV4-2,ASSQYGTSGYNEQF